These T cell receptor beta chains were read from a single sample in a study of beta chain features in type 1 diabetes. The assay was immunoSEQ multiplex PCR, and TCRdb's table has in-frame clones only and misses some. Counted here are about 900,000 clones, roughly 15% occurring once; the ten biggest clones make up around 0.02%. The sample comprised naive CD4+ T cells from blood. The source of these receptors is a woman aged 18-30 years in good health. The CDR3 runs from the conserved cysteine through the conserved F or W. D genes are given only for firm matches. Clone size is stated in some rows and not others, as once, few, many or a class when expanded.

cdr3_aa: CASSIYVSGRNEQFF
cdr3_nt: TGTGCCAGTAGTATCTATGTTAGCGGGAGAAATGAGCAGTTCTTC
d_call: TRBD2
clone_size: .
v_call: TRBV19
j_call: TRBJ2-1

cdr3_aa: CASSLWQTSGANVLTF
cdr3_nt: TGTGCCAGCAGCTTATGGCAGACCTCTGGGGCCAACGTCCTGACTTTC
d_call: .
clone_size: few
v_call: TRBV7-8
j_call: TRBJ2-6

cdr3_aa: CAISAVGVNTGELFF
cdr3_nt: TGTGCCATCTCTGCCGTAGGGGTTAACACCGGGGAGCTGTTTTTT
d_call: .
clone_size: .
v_call: TRBV10-3
j_call: TRBJ2-2

cdr3_aa: CASSYSGGNTEAFF
cdr3_nt: TGTGCCAGCAGTTACTCTGGGGGGAACACTGAAGCTTTCTTT
d_call: .
clone_size: few
v_call: TRBV6-5
j_call: TRBJ1-1

cdr3_aa: CASSLGLAANTDTQYF
cdr3_nt: TGTGCCAGCTCACTGGGACTAGCGGCGAACACAGATACGCAGTATTTT
d_call: TRBD2
clone_size: .
v_call: TRBV18
j_call: TRBJ2-3

cdr3_aa: CASSSSTGNAEAFF
cdr3_nt: TGTGCCAGCAGTTCATCCACAGGGAACGCTGAAGCTTTCTTT
d_call: .
clone_size: .
v_call: TRBV27
j_call: TRBJ1-1

cdr3_aa: CASSQEGRLAYEQYF
cdr3_nt: TGTGCCAGCAGCCAAGAGGGAAGACTGGCCTACGAGCAGTACTTC
d_call: .
clone_size: few
v_call: TRBV4-2
j_call: TRBJ2-7

cdr3_aa: CASSLGGHQETQYF
cdr3_nt: TGCGCCAGCAGCTTGGGGGGACACCAAGAGACCCAGTACTTC
d_call: .
clone_size: few
v_call: TRBV5-1
j_call: TRBJ2-5

cdr3_aa: CASGRTFSNQPQHF
cdr3_nt: TGTGCCAGCGGACGGACGTTCAGCAATCAGCCCCAGCATTTT
d_call: .
clone_size: .
v_call: TRBV28
j_call: TRBJ1-5

cdr3_aa: CASSPGPDYEQYF
cdr3_nt: TGTGCCAGCTCACCAGGCCCGGACTACGAGCAGTACTTC
d_call: .
clone_size: .
v_call: TRBV18
j_call: TRBJ2-7

cdr3_aa: CASSTPTSGRAGLQFF
cdr3_nt: TGTGCCAGTAGTACCCCTACTAGCGGGAGGGCCGGATTGCAGTTCTTC
d_call: TRBD2
clone_size: few
v_call: TRBV19
j_call: TRBJ2-1

cdr3_aa: CASSQGQGYYEQYF
cdr3_nt: TGTGCCAGCAGCCAGGGACAGGGATACTACGAGCAGTACTTC
d_call: TRBD1
clone_size: .
v_call: TRBV7-2
j_call: TRBJ2-7

cdr3_aa: CASSLNIASHEQFF
cdr3_nt: TGTGCCAGCAGTTTAAATATAGCGAGCCATGAGCAGTTCTTC
d_call: .
clone_size: .
v_call: TRBV7-3
j_call: TRBJ2-1

cdr3_aa: CASSFDPNPYNEQFF
cdr3_nt: TGTGCCAGCAGCTTCGATCCAAACCCCTACAATGAGCAGTTCTTC
d_call: .
clone_size: .
v_call: TRBV5-6
j_call: TRBJ2-1

cdr3_aa: CASSPRLGGVETQYF
cdr3_nt: TGTGCCAGCAGCCCACGGCTCGGCGGGGTTGAGACCCAGTACTTC
d_call: .
clone_size: .
v_call: TRBV9
j_call: TRBJ2-5

cdr3_aa: CASSLSPGGGGANVLTF
cdr3_nt: TGTGCCAGCAGCCTCTCCCCCGGAGGGGGTGGGGCCAACGTCCTGACTTTC
d_call: .
clone_size: .
v_call: TRBV9
j_call: TRBJ2-6

cdr3_aa: CSASSGTGDHF
cdr3_nt: TGCAGTGCTAGTAGTGGGACGGGAGACCACTTC
d_call: .
clone_size: few
v_call: TRBV20-1
j_call: TRBJ2-7

cdr3_aa: CASSLGYTEAFF
cdr3_nt: TGTGCCAGCAGTTTAGGGTACACTGAAGCTTTCTTT
d_call: .
clone_size: .
v_call: TRBV28
j_call: TRBJ1-1

cdr3_aa: CASKGVGTEAFF
cdr3_nt: TGTGCCAGCAAAGGGGTAGGGACTGAAGCTTTCTTT
d_call: .
clone_size: .
v_call: TRBV25-1
j_call: TRBJ1-1

cdr3_aa: CASSLHGRDYGYTF
cdr3_nt: TGTGCCAGCAGCTTACATGGCAGGGACTATGGCTACACCTTC
d_call: .
clone_size: .
v_call: TRBV7-2
j_call: TRBJ1-2

cdr3_aa: CASSELGLSYNEQFF
cdr3_nt: TGTGCCAGCAGTGAATTGGGCCTCTCCTACAATGAGCAGTTCTTC
d_call: .
clone_size: few
v_call: TRBV25-1
j_call: TRBJ2-1

cdr3_aa: CASSLRQTGEHTEAFF
cdr3_nt: TGTGCCAGCTCACTACGTCAGACAGGGGAACACACTGAAGCTTTCTTT
d_call: TRBD1
clone_size: few
v_call: TRBV18
j_call: TRBJ1-1

cdr3_aa: CAISSTSGATYNEQFF
cdr3_nt: TGTGCCATCAGCTCAACTAGCGGAGCAACCTACAATGAGCAGTTCTTC
d_call: TRBD2
clone_size: few
v_call: TRBV10-3
j_call: TRBJ2-1

cdr3_aa: CASSYQITGTGWELFF
cdr3_nt: TGTGCCAGCAGTTACCAAATCACGGGGACAGGGTGGGAGCTGTTTTTT
d_call: TRBD1
clone_size: few
v_call: TRBV6-5
j_call: TRBJ2-2

cdr3_aa: CSARLRDEQYF
cdr3_nt: TGCAGTGCTAGATTACGGGACGAGCAGTACTTC
d_call: .
clone_size: .
v_call: TRBV20-1
j_call: TRBJ2-7

cdr3_aa: CASSPGRLNTGELFF
cdr3_nt: TGTGCCAGCAGCCCCGGACGGCTGAACACCGGGGAGCTGTTTTTT
d_call: .
clone_size: .
v_call: TRBV7-9
j_call: TRBJ2-2

cdr3_aa: CASSLVGGLLTDTQYF
cdr3_nt: TGTGCCAGCAGCTTAGTGGGGGGACTTCTCACAGATACGCAGTATTTT
d_call: .
clone_size: .
v_call: TRBV7-2
j_call: TRBJ2-3